These T cell receptor beta chains were read from a single sample in a study of T-cell reconstitution after alpha-beta-depleted transplantation in children. TCRdb ran MiXCR on the PCR reads and lists one entry per CDR3 protein. The sample has over 90,000 distinct CDR3 sequences; around 5.9% are singletons. Source: PBMCs, mostly from graft donor cells, taken 60 days after TCRalphabeta/CD19-depleted stem cell transplant. The receptors come from a female patient aged 2 to 10 who had a stem cell transplant for Fanconi anemia, so the T cells may come from the graft donor. Both conserved end residues are part of each CDR3. The D gene is left open where the match is weak. A row's size may be missing; if present it is once, few, many or a size class.

cdr3_length	d_call	v_call	j_call	clone_size	cdr3_nt	cdr3_aa
16	.	TRBV28	TRBJ2-2	many	TGTGCCAGCAGAACAGAACGACAGTACAACACCGGGGAGCTGTTTTTT	CASRTERQYNTGELFF
12	.	TRBV7-2	TRBJ2-1	many	TGTGCCAGCAGCTTAGCTAAACGGATTCAGTTCTTC	CASSLAKRIQFF
11	.	TRBV28	TRBJ2-5	many	TGTGCCAGCAGTTTAGTAAAGACCCAGTACTTC	CASSLVKTQYF
11	.	TRBV12-3/TRBV12-4	TRBJ2-1	many	TGTGCCAGCAGGTCCTCGACCGAGCAGTTCTTC	CASRSSTEQFF
13	.	TRBV5-1	TRBJ2-7	many	TGCGCCAGCAGCCCGACATTCTCCTACGAGCAGTACTTC	CASSPTFSYEQYF
15	.	TRBV4-1	TRBJ2-2	many	TGCGCCAGCAGGGACAGTATGGGGAAGACCGGGGAGCTGTTTTTT	CASRDSMGKTGELFF
12	.	TRBV25-1	TRBJ2-5	few	TGTGCCAGCAGTGAATTCCAAGAGACCCAGTACTTC	CASSEFQETQYF
16	.	TRBV18	TRBJ1-1	.	TGTGCCAGCTCACCACGTTATTCTATCCTCGGAACTGAAGCTTTCTTT	CASSPRYSILGTEAFF
16	.	TRBV4-2	TRBJ2-2	many	TGTGCCAGCAGCCAAGCCGGGACACATAACACCGGGGAGCTGTTTTTT	CASSQAGTHNTGELFF
13	.	TRBV7-9	TRBJ1-3	many	TGTGCCAGCAGCTCCCGGGGAGGAAACACCATATATTTT	CASSSRGGNTIYF
19	TRBD2	TRBV13	TRBJ2-3	.	TGTGCCAGCAGCCCCAGGCGGACTAGCGGGCTATTTAGCACAGATACGCAGTATTTT	CASSPRRTSGLFSTDTQYF
13	.	TRBV18	TRBJ1-1	many	TGTGCCAGCTCAAGTGGGGGGGACACTGAAGCTTTCTTT	CASSSGGDTEAFF
14	.	TRBV6-5	TRBJ2-3	few	TGTGCCAGCGACGGTAGGGATCGCGCAGATACGCAGTATTTT	CASDGRDRADTQYF
18	TRBD2	TRBV12-3/TRBV12-4	TRBJ2-2	many	TGTGCCAGCAGAGGCCCCGGGACTAGCGGGAGAAGAGGCGGGGAGCTGTTTTTT	CASRGPGTSGRRGGELFF
13	.	TRBV6-5	TRBJ2-5	many	TGTGCCAGCAGTTACTGGCTAGGAGAGACCCAGTACTTC	CASSYWLGETQYF
14	.	TRBV7-9	TRBJ2-7	.	TGTGCCAGCAGCTTAATGGACCGCGACTACGAGCAGTACTTC	CASSLMDRDYEQYF
13	.	TRBV28	TRBJ2-5	.	TGTGCCAGCAGTTTATACAGGGAAGAGACCCAGTACTTC	CASSLYREETQYF
14	TRBD1	TRBV12-3/TRBV12-4	TRBJ1-2	few	TGTGCCAGCAGTTTACCCACAGGGGGGTATGGCTACACCTTC	CASSLPTGGYGYTF
16	.	TRBV29-1	TRBJ2-1	many	TGCAGCGTTCAAACCTGGGCTACCCCGTCCTACAATGAGCAGTTCTTC	CSVQTWATPSYNEQFF
18	.	TRBV6-2/TRBV6-3	TRBJ2-2	many	TGTGCCAGCAACAACCCGAGTCCGGGGGTTGCGAACACCGGGGAGCTGTTTTTT	CASNNPSPGVANTGELFF
15	.	TRBV28	TRBJ1-1	many	TGTGCCAGCAGTTTATTAGGAGAAATGAACACTGAAGCTTTCTTT	CASSLLGEMNTEAFF
13	.	TRBV6-4	TRBJ1-2	.	TGTGCCAGCAGTGACGAGGGGCATTATGGCTACACCTTC	CASSDEGHYGYTF